Sequencing of this T cell receptor beta chain was carried out in a study of cytomegalovirus exposure and HLA in healthy donors. Whole-study context: A subsequent analysis stated that the 120 or so validation repertoires were run on the same platform as the 550 to 750 first-cohort repertoires.

Here immunoSEQ multiplex PCR was the method, and the copy in TCRdb shows in-frame clones only, minus some. This table holds 50,000 or so clones, 90% to 95% found once. Sample: PBMCs. This TCR was recovered from a man aged 18 to 35 in good health and CMV-seronegative.

CDR3 residues: CASSRSGWEQYF. The DNA of the CDR3 is TGTGCCAGCAGTCGATCAGGGTGGGAGCAGTACTTC. The J gene is TRBJ2-7, the V gene TRBV27; D may be TRBD1 (5 bases). CDR3 length: 12 amino acids. Trimming stripped 5 bases from V and 7 bases from J, with 12 bases between. CDR1 and CDR2 (germline): MNHEY, SMNVEV (reference sequence).